The clone carrying this TCR beta chain was counted a single time. Its target is unknown. 13 Jbeta primers and 60 Vbeta primers were used for the PCR. Libraries were prepared by immunoSEQ multiplex PCR; TCRdb keeps only in-frame clonotypes and omits some of them. The data show 150,000 to 180,000 clones, with 82% seen just once and about 6.1% held by the top ten. The sample originates from a study of cytomegalovirus exposure and HLA in healthy donors. Across the study: Among the approximately 420 donors who were genotyped, roughly 76% fell in the genetic ancestry cluster that is associated with self-reported Caucasian donors.

Donors sampled were nominally healthy, though unrecorded immune exposures were likely. This CDR3 contains 13 residues. Looked up from germline, CDR1 is SEHNR and CDR2 is FQNEAQ (reference sequence). Trimming shortened V by 4 bases and J by 6 bases, and 13 bases separated the two germline ends. Study findings and constraints: Accurate predictions that matched the HLA-A and HLA-B alleles of most subjects were reportedly made from TCR beta sequences. Overall, around 160 TCR beta chains were annotated as cytomegalovirus-associated.

The TCR was taken from a woman in her forties or fifties in good health and CMV-seropositive. Sequencing was done on a sample of PBMCs. This chain joins TRBV7-9 and TRBJ2-7, with a weak D call TRBD1 (7 bases). The CDR3 DNA is TGTGCCAGCAGCTGGAGGGCAGGGGGCGAGCAGTACTTC. Protein: CASSWRAGGEQYF.